This T cell receptor (beta chain) stems from a study of blood T cells in healthy people across ages (dated by TCRdb to 2014 to 2015). Broadly, across the study: In model experiments, roughly one uniquely barcoded TCR beta cDNA molecule per two T cells was captured by template switching. Age-related changes in TCR beta repertoire diversity were measured in the study by deep sequencing normalized with unique cDNA molecular identifiers. The donors were split into four age groups: young (average 16 years), middle-aged (39), aged (over 55) and long-lived (about 82). To avoid experimental bias, donors of different ages were spread randomly across the sequencing lanes. Two additional independent replicas of 1 million unique cDNA reads from the same blood draw were analyzed for two donors (one aged 18 to 30 and one aged 80 or older). Overall results and qualifications from the work: Since profiling was done on bulk unsorted PBMCs, naive and antigen-experienced compartments could not be conclusively compared. Because the CMV infection status of the donors was unknown, age-related changes in expanded clonotypes may potentially have been confounded. Estimates of total diversity from one million sequenced T cells were regarded as lower bounds and underestimates. Compared with the aged group, the long-lived group had more naive CD4+ T cells, fewer expanded clones and increased TCR diversity, suggesting age selection. There was a strong correlation between observed TCR beta diversity and the percentage of naive T cells measured by flow cytometry. Observed TCR beta diversity per million T cells fell roughly linearly with age, and a significant reduction was already apparent by age about 36.

The donors were roughly 38 Caucasian individuals from Russia, aged 6 to 90 years, who were systemically healthy. Each donor gave roughly 9 milliliters of peripheral blood, drawn into EDTA-treated Vacutainer tubes. Ficoll-Paque density-gradient centrifugation was used to isolate PBMCs, with at least 7 million per sample. Total RNA, at least 6 micrograms per sample, was extracted from PBMCs with Trizol reagent. For every donor, an aliquot of PBMCs went through flow cytometry to measure the percentages of naive CD45RAhigh/CD27high T cells. With regard to this clonotype: Its antigen remains unidentified. Base qualities were left out, and no much larger clone turns up one base away.

The library was obtained by 5' RACE. The sample was run on an Illumina HiSeq 2500. A second about 7 to 12 cycle PCR used a sample-barcoded 5' primer and a J-beta primer mix. Each TCR beta cDNA molecule received a unique molecular identifier from a template-switch 5' adaptor carrying 12 random nucleotides. Each sample yielded at least 3 million CDR3-containing paired-end reads. First-strand cDNA synthesis was performed from all RNA using the Mint cDNA synthesis kit, with priming by a TRBC-specific oligonucleotide. All cDNA was treated with uracil-DNA glycosylase and then went through a first 18-cycle PCR with the universal primers M1SS and BC2_uni_R. As for how the authors treated the data: For normalization, 1 million high-quality reads were randomly selected from each sample, with every read carrying a distinct molecular identifier. Reads sharing molecular identifiers were discarded rather than binned into consensus sequences. MiTCR, run with a Q25 quality threshold and the strictest error-elimination algorithm, handled CDR3 identification, clonotype clustering and error correction. A nonparametric unseen species model with Euler transformation was used to estimate a lower bound on total TCR beta diversity. TCRdb reanalyzed the raw reads on its own, using fastp at Q25 for trimming and MiXCR for clone calling, and kept in-frame beta chains. Identical CDR3 proteins give one entry, which carries the most common genes and DNA. The V and J calls, along with clone size, are taken from TCRdb and not from the paper's own processing. The sample table holds about 1.1 million distinct CDR3 sequences, of which roughly two fifths were seen once. About an eighth of the sample belongs to the ten largest clones.

CDR1 is given as SGHRS and CDR2 as YFSETQ, both from the germline V gene. The CDR3 has 14 amino acids, counting the end cysteine and phenylalanine. Only the CDR3 DNA stays, 42 bases, in frame from base 1. V loses 4 bases, J loses 2 bases, and the germline ends lie 12 bases apart. The source of this sequence is a man aged 18-30 years in good health. Sequenced input: blood. The chain is made from TRBV5-1 and TRBJ2-5; a tentative D call is TRBD1 (6 bases match). This receptor has the CDR3 CASSTYRAQETQYF. The DNA sequence follows: TGCGCCAGCAGCACATACAGGGCACAAGAGACCCAGTACTTC.